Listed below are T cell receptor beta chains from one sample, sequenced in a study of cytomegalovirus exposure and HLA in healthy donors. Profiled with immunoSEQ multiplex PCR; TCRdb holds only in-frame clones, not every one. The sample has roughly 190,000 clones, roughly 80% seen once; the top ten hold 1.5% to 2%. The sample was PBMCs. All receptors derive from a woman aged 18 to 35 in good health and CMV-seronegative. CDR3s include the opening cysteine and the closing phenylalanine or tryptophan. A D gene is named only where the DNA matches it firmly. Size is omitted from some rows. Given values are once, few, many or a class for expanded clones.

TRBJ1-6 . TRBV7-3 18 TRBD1 CASSASGQGLTYNSPLHF TGTGCCAGCAGTGCCTCGGGACAGGGGCTGACCTATAATTCACCCCTCCACTTT
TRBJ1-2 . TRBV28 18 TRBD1 CASSFKGTGLLISYGYTF TGTGCCAGCAGTTTCAAGGGGACAGGTCTTCTAATTTCCTATGGCTACACCTTC
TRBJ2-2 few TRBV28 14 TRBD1 CASYRDRGTGELFF TGTGCCAGCTACCGGGACAGGGGCACCGGGGAGCTGTTTTTT
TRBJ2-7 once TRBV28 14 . CASSPRSGTYEQYF TGTGCCAGCAGTCCCCGTAGCGGAACCTACGAGCAGTACTTC
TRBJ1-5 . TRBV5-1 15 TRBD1 CASSLEGTGNQPQHF TGCGCCAGCAGCTTGGAAGGGACAGGGAACCAGCCCCAGCATTTT
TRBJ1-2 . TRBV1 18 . CTSSHNRDRGPVSYGYTF TGCACCAGCAGCCACAACAGGGACAGGGGACCGGTGTCCTATGGCTACACCTTC
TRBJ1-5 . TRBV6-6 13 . CASRTGNGQPQHF TGTGCCAGCAGAACAGGGAATGGGCAGCCCCAGCATTTT
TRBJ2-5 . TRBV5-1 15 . CASSLGRGQGETQYF TGCGCCAGCAGCTTGGGGCGGGGGCAGGGAGAGACCCAGTACTTC
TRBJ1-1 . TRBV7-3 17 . CASSLIGGGLMNTEAFF TGTGCCAGCAGCTTAATAGGGGGAGGGCTTATGAACACTGAAGCTTTCTTT
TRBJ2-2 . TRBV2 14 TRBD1 CASVRGRDTGELFF TGTGCCAGCGTGAGGGGGCGAGACACCGGGGAGCTGTTTTTT
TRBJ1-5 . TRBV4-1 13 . CASSQDIGQPQHF TGCGCCAGCAGCCAAGACATCGGTCAGCCCCAGCATTTT
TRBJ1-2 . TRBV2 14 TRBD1 CASTRDRGWDGYTF TGTGCCAGCACCAGGGACAGGGGATGGGATGGCTACACCTTC
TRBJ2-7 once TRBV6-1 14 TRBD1 CASSPGTANYEQYF TGTGCCAGCAGCCCCGGGACAGCCAACTACGAGCAGTACTTC
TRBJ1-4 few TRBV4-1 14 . CASRETGDNEKLFF TGCGCCAGCAGGGAGACAGGCGATAATGAAAAACTGTTTTTT
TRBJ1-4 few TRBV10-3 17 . CAISESPWGATNEKLFF TGTGCCATCAGTGAGTCTCCTTGGGGAGCAACTAATGAAAAACTGTTTTTT
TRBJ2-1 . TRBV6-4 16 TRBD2 CASSDSPSGDGNEQFF TGTGCCAGCAGTGACTCCCCCAGCGGGGATGGGAATGAGCAGTTCTTC
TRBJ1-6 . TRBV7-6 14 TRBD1 CASSFRQGDSPLHF TGTGCCAGCAGCTTCCGACAGGGCGATTCACCCCTCCACTTT
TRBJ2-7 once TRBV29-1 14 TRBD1 CSAGEGQGAYEQYF TGCAGCGCCGGGGAGGGACAGGGGGCGTACGAGCAGTACTTC
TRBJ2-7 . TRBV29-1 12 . CSVEEQGYEQYF TGCAGCGTTGAAGAACAGGGCTACGAGCAGTACTTC
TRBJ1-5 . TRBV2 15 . CASRMGLNSNQPQHF TGTGCCAGCAGGATGGGGCTAAATAGCAATCAGCCCCAGCATTTT
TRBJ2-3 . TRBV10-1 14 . CASSEGEQTDTQYF TGCGCCAGCAGTGAGGGAGAACAAACAGATACGCAGTATTTT
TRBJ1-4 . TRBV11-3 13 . CASSQQGGEKLFF TGTGCCAGCAGCCAACAGGGTGGTGAAAAACTGTTTTTT
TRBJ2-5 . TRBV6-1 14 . CASKNSETQETQYF TGTGCCAGCAAAAACTCCGAAACCCAAGAGACCCAGTACTTC
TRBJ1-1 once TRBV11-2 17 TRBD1 CASSSPGQGRISTEAFF TGTGCCAGCAGTTCACCGGGACAGGGAAGGATATCGACTGAAGCTTTCTTT
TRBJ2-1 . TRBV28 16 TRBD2 CASSPWGGGAENEQFF TGTGCCAGCAGCCCTTGGGGCGGGGGGGCCGAGAATGAGCAGTTCTTC
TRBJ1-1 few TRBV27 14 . CASSAYRVDTEAFF TGTGCCAGCAGTGCCTACAGGGTCGACACTGAAGCTTTCTTT
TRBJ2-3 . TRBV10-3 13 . CAIRQGSTDTQYF TGTGCCATCAGGCAGGGGAGCACAGATACGCAGTATTTT
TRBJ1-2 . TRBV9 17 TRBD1 CASSEGTGGATGNGYTF TGTGCCAGCAGCGAAGGGACAGGGGGCGCGACGGGTAATGGCTACACCTTC
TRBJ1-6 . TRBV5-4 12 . CASSLAGTTLHF TGTGCCAGCAGCTTGGCCGGGACAACCCTCCACTTT
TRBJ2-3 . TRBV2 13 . CASSETTTDTQYF TGTGCCAGCAGTGAAACAACCACAGATACGCAGTATTTT
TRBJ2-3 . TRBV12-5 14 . CASGPPDTTDTQYF TGTGCTAGTGGTCCACCGGACACCACAGATACGCAGTATTTT
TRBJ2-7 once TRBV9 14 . CASSVGTVPYEQYF TGTGCCAGCAGCGTAGGGACAGTACCCTACGAGCAGTACTTC
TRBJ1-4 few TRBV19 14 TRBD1 CASRKTGENEKLFF TGTGCCAGTAGAAAAACAGGGGAAAATGAAAAACTGTTTTTT
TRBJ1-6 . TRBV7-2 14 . CASRLGTSNSPLHF TGTGCCAGCAGATTGGGGACATCGAATTCACCCCTCCACTTT
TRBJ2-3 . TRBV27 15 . CASSLAGHDTDTQYF TGTGCCAGCAGTTTAGCAGGACACGACACAGATACGCAGTATTTT
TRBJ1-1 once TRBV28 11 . CASSLYSEAFF TGTGCCAGCAGTTTGTACAGTGAAGCTTTCTTT
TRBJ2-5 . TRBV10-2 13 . CASSNLQEETQYF TGCGCCAGCAGTAACTTACAGGAAGAGACCCAGTACTTC
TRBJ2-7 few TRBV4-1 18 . CASSVLKGEQGGTYEQYF TGCGCCAGCAGCGTACTCAAGGGCGAACAGGGGGGGACCTACGAGCAGTACTTC
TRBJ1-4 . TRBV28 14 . CASSPGGSNEKLFF TGTGCCAGCAGTCCCGGGGGGTCGAATGAAAAACTGTTTTTT
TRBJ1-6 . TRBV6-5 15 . CASSYSGRGDSPLHF TGTGCCAGCAGTTACTCGGGCAGGGGTGATTCACCCCTCCACTTT
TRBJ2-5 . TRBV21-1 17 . CASSKETGQGVTETQYF TGTGCCAGCAGCAAAGAAACGGGACAGGGGGTCACAGAGACCCAGTACTTC